Below are 22 T cell receptor beta chains sequenced from a single sample in a study of siplizumab effects on memory and regulatory T cells. Sequenced by immunoSEQ multiplex PCR; TCRdb stores in-frame clones only, minus some. The table records tens of thousands of clones, roughly 80% of them present only once. Input material: memory CD4+ T cells sorted from blood. These receptors came from a human donor in good health.

This rearrangement joins TRBV14 to TRBJ2-1, with TRBD1 identical over 7 bases. Germline V CDR1 and CDR2: SGHDN, FVKESK. With V trimmed by 5 bases and J by 0 bases, 13 bases remained unmatched. The CDR3 spans 18 residues. The chain's CDR3 is CASSISRGQQSSYNEQFF. The CDR3 region has the DNA TGTGCCAGCAGCATCTCGAGGGGACAGCAAAGCTCCTACAATGAGCAGTTCTTC.

This sequence joins TRBV6-1 and TRBJ1-3; TRBD1 matches at 8 bases. The CDR3 is made up of 16 amino acids. Per the germline V gene, CDR1 is MNHNS and CDR2 is SASEGT. V gave up 2 bases and J gave up 0 bases; unmatched junction bases: 3. CDR3 sequence: CASSEHRGSSGNTIYF. CDR3 DNA sequence: TGTGCCAGCAGTGAACACAGGGGGAGCTCTGGAAACACCATATATTTT.

V is TRBV5-1 and J is TRBJ2-5; 12 bases line up with TRBD2. The V and J ends lost 0 bases and 5 bases, in that order; junction bases with no gene match: 5. This CDR3 comprises 16 residues. CDR1 SGHRS and CDR2 YFSETQ come from the germline V gene. This chain's CDR3 is CASSLGGLAGSETQYF. DNA of the CDR3: TGCGCCAGCAGCTTGGGAGGACTAGCGGGATCGGAGACCCAGTACTTC.

This chain connects TRBV2 to TRBJ1-3; perhaps TRBD1 as D (5 bases). CDR3 length: 12 residues. With 6 bases removed from V and 3 bases from J, the gap between germline ends came to 6 bases. Germline CDR1 SNHLY, CDR2 FYNNEI. The CDR3 nucleotides read TGTGCCAGCAGCAGGGATGGAAACACCATATATTTT. This gives the protein CASSRDGNTIYF.

The chain recombines TRBV7-2 with TRBJ1-2; TRBD1 matches 10 bases. Germline CDR1 and CDR2: SGHTA and FQGNSA. Trimming cost V 5 bases and J 0 bases; bases outside gene matches: 3. This CDR3 region has 15 residues. CDR3 residues: CASSPGQGANYGYTF. The CDR3 region has the DNA TGTGCCAGCAGCCCAGGACAGGGGGCTAACTATGGCTACACCTTC.

V and J are TRBV2 and TRBJ2-7; 8 nucleotides align to TRBD2. The CDR3 has 15 residues. The V and J ends lost 7 bases and 4 bases, in that order; junction bases with no gene match: 12. CDR1 is SNHLY, CDR2 FYNNEI, per germline. The CDR3 loop reads CASNELAGRVYEQYF. The CDR3 nucleotides are TGTGCCAGCAACGAATTAGCGGGGAGGGTTTACGAGCAGTACTTC.

This rearrangement joins TRBV10-3 to TRBJ1-1; 9 bases match TRBD1. Germline V gives CDR1 ENHRY, CDR2 SYGVKD. The trim removed 11 bases at V and 5 bases at J, leaving 15 bases unmatched. The CDR3 extends over 15 amino acids. Here the CDR3 reads CASRGQGGIMTEAFF. Here the CDR3 DNA reads TGTGCCTCCAGGGGACAGGGTGGAATAATGACTGAAGCTTTCTTT.

The V gene is TRBV15, the J gene TRBJ1-6, with TRBD1 matching over 8 bases. Per the germline V gene, CDR1 is LNHNV and CDR2 is YYDKDF (reference sequence). CDR3 size: 14 residues. Unmatched junction bases numbered 6, after V lost 4 bases and J lost 10 bases. CDR3 in DNA: TGTGCCACCAGCAATACAGGGGGAGACTCACCCCTCCACTTT. It codes for CATSNTGGDSPLHF.

This chain joins TRBV4-2 and TRBJ2-3; TRBD2 matches at 10 bases. The trim removed 1 base at V and 0 bases at J, leaving 4 bases unmatched. The CDR3 runs to 17 residues. The V gene's germline CDR1 is LGHNA and CDR2 YNFKEQ. The CDR3 coding sequence is TGTGCCAGCAGCCAAGGGACTAGCGGATCTAGCACAGATACGCAGTATTTT. Protein sequence: CASSQGTSGSSTDTQYF.

The V gene is TRBV5-1, the J gene TRBJ1-2; D is ambiguous. CDR3 size: 16 residues. Germline CDR1 reads SGHRS; CDR2 reads YFSETQ. V was clipped by 6 bases and J by 3 bases, with 21 bases between them. CDR3 amino acids: CASTPRAGSVDYGYTF. The CDR3 DNA sequence: TGCGCCAGCACCCCAAGGGCGGGGTCGGTGGACTATGGCTACACCTTC.

V gene TRBV19 combines with J gene TRBJ2-1; D perhaps matches TRBD2 (7 bases). The CDR3 has 15 amino acids. Trimming shortened V by 7 bases and J by 10 bases, and 23 bases separated the two germline ends. Germline CDR1 is LNHDA and CDR2 is SQIVND (reference sequence). This CDR3 reads CASTPRGGSLREQFF. CDR3 coding DNA: TGTGCCAGTACTCCTAGGGGGGGGTCCCTCCGGGAGCAGTTCTTC.

J is TRBJ2-3 and V is TRBV15; TRBD1 aligns across 8 bases. Trimming cost V 1 base and J 3 bases; bases outside gene matches: 9. Germline CDR1 and CDR2: LNHNV and YYDKDF (reference sequence). This CDR3 has 17 amino acids. The CDR3 DNA sequence: TGTGCCACCAGCAGAGGGGGAGGACAGGGAGGAACAGATACGCAGTATTTT. Amino acids: CATSRGGGQGGTDTQYF. The full variable domain, rest sourced from reference TRBV15 and TRBJ2-3, is DAMVIQNPRYQVTQFGKPVTLSCSQTLNHNVMYWYQQKSSQAPKLLFHYYDKDFNNEADTPDNFQSRRPNTSFCFLDIRSPGLGDTAMYLCATSRGGGQGGTDTQYFGPGTRLTVL.

The chain carries TRBV7-3 and TRBJ1-5; D is undetermined. Trimming took off 3 bases at V and 6 bases at J, with 6 bases between the two ends. This CDR3 has 12 amino acids. CDR1 and CDR2 from the germline V gene are SGHTA and FQGTGA. This CDR3 is CASSFLPQPQHF. The CDR3 DNA is TGTGCCAGCAGCTTTCTCCCTCAGCCCCAGCATTTT.

The chain employs TRBV7-9 and TRBJ2-3; D might be TRBD2 (7 bases). V was pared by 6 bases and J by 6 bases, with 10 bases between. Germline V gene data show CDR1 as SEHNR and CDR2 as FQNEAQ (reference sequence). This CDR3 region has 12 residues. This CDR3 reads CASRGGADTQYF. Written as DNA, the CDR3 is TGTGCCAGCAGAGGGGGGGCGGATACGCAGTATTTT.

The V call is TRBV7-2, the J call TRBJ1-3; no clear D. The V gene lost 4 bases and the J gene lost 0 bases, with 7 bases spanning the gap. Looked up from germline, CDR1 is SGHTA and CDR2 is FQGNSA. The length of the CDR3 is 14 residues. In DNA, the CDR3 is TGTGCCAGCAGCTCAGGATTCTCTGGAAACACCATATATTTT. This gives the protein CASSSGFSGNTIYF.

The chain combines TRBV6-4 with TRBJ2-1; TRBD2 aligns across 8 bases. The CDR3 is made up of 15 amino acids. Trimming removed 9 bases from V and 2 bases from J; junction bases left unmatched: 9. Germline-derived CDR1 and CDR2 are MRHNA and SNTAGT. The CDR3 is CASAKKREPYNEQFF. The CDR3 DNA is TGTGCCAGTGCAAAGAAGCGGGAGCCCTACAATGAGCAGTTCTTC.

The chain carries TRBV30 and TRBJ1-6; unclear D gene. The V gene's germline CDR1 is GTSNPN and CDR2 SVGIG (reference sequence). The V end lost 1 base, the J end lost 5 bases, and 6 bases lay between the germline ends. CDR3 length: 13 residues. CDR3 nucleotide sequence: TGTGCCTGGAGTGAGAACGATAATTCACCCCTCCACTTT. Residues: CAWSENDNSPLHF.

Worth noting for this clone: Relative to the germline gene, one junction end is altered; a read error may explain this. V and J are TRBV7-7 and TRBJ2-3; no clear D gene. The CDR3 sequence is 14 residues long. Per germline, CDR1 SSHAT and CDR2 FNYEAQ (reference sequence). CDR3 DNA sequence: TGTGCTAGCAGCTTAGGGCCACACACAGATACGCAGTATTTT. This encodes CASSLGPHTDTQYF. Using reference TRBV7-7 and TRBJ2-3 for the parts outside the CDR3, the full variable domain is GAGVSQSPRYKVTKRGQDVTLRCDPISSHATLYWYQQALGQGPEFLTYFNYEAQPDKSGLPSDRFSAERPEGSISTLTIQRTEQRDSAMYRCASSLGPHTDTQYFGPGTRLTVL.

This clone was observed a few times. The CDR3 DNA reads TGTGCCAGCAGTTACGGGCGGGATTCACCCCTCCACTTT. It codes for CASSYGRDSPLHF. The rearrangement joins TRBV6-5 to TRBJ1-6, with no clear D. V lost 2 bases, J lost 8 bases, and 7 bases lay in between. This CDR3 spans 13 amino acids. Germline CDR1 is MNHEY and CDR2 is SVGAGI.

The gene calls are TRBV7-6 and TRBJ2-1; 8 bases are a match to TRBD2. V lost 4 bases and J lost 2; bases outside the gene matches: 7. From germline, CDR1 is SGHVS and CDR2 FNYEAQ. The CDR3 extends over 16 amino acids. The CDR3 DNA reads as TGTGCCAGCAGCTCTTCGAGCGGGAGAGCCTACAATGAGCAGTTCTTC. Amino acids: CASSSSSGRAYNEQFF.

The chain joins TRBV5-6 to TRBJ1-2; TRBD1 matches at 7 bases. After removal of 5 bases from V and 5 bases from J, the junction contained 9 bases not matched to a gene. The length of the CDR3 is 14 residues. The germline V gene has CDR1 SGHDT and CDR2 YYEEEE. DNA for the CDR3: TGTGCCAGCAGGCAGACAGGGATGGCTTATGGCTACACCTTC. Protein: CASRQTGMAYGYTF.

CDR3 DNA sequence: TGCAGCGTTGGAGGACAGGGAGCAGGGGATCAGCCCCAGCATTTT. It is translated as CSVGGQGAGDQPQHF. The rearrangement links TRBV29-1 to TRBJ1-5; TRBD1 aligns across 8 bases. Germline V CDR1 and CDR2: SQVTM, ANQGSEA. The CDR3 spans 15 residues. V lost 4 bases, J lost 5 bases, and 10 bases stayed unmatched.